This T cell receptor (beta chain) comes out of a study of blood T cell repertoires in COVID-19. Study as a whole: Material from acute and convalescent COVID-19 was sourced from the United States, Italy and Spain. Nucleic acid was either cDNA or gDNA, and it came from T cells, B-cell-depleted T cells, or PBMCs.

The CDR3 has 16 amino acids. The J segment lost 0 bases and the V segment lost 4 bases, leaving 7 bases of the junction unmatched. Germline CDR1 reads KGHSH; CDR2 reads LQKENI. Patients in Seattle were enrolled during active infection, then followed longitudinally. In the authors' methods: Reference gene primers were amplified, and this amplification served to estimate nucleated cell counts. The data were produced by immunoSEQ multiplex PCR, yet TCRdb's version contains in-frame clones alone and is incomplete. Clone size and V and J calls were adopted from that table, with D and trimming inferred from the DNA. The data hold around 60,000 clones, with 84% observed a single time.

The receptor comes from a man aged 55 to 69 with COVID-19, enrolled during active disease. This sequence joins TRBV18 and TRBJ2-7, with 9 bases fitting TRBD1. The sequenced material came from peripheral blood. CDR3: CASSRTGVWSSYEQYF. The CDR3 region has the DNA TGTGCCAGCTCACGGACAGGGGTTTGGAGCTCCTACGAGCAGTACTTC.